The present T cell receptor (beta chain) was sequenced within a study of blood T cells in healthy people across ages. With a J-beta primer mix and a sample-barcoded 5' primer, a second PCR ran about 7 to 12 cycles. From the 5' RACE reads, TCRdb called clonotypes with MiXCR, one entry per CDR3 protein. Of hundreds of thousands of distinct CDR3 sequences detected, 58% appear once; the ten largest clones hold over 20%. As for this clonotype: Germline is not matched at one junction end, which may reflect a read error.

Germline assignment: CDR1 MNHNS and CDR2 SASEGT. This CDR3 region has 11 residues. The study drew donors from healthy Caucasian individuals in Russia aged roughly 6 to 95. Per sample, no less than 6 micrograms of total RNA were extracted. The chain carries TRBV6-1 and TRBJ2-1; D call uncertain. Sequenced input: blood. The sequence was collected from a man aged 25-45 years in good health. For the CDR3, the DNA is TGTGCAAGCATAGTAGGCAATGAGCAGTTCTTC. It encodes CASIVGNEQFF.